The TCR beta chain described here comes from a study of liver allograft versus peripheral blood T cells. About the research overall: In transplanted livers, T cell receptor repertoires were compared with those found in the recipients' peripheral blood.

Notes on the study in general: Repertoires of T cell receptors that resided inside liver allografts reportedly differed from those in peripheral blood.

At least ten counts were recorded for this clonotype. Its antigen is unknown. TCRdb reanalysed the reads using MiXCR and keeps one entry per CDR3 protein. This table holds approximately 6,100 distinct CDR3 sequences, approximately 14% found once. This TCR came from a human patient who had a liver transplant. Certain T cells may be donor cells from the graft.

The DNA for the CDR3 is TGCAGTGGAGAAGGCAGTTCCTACGAGCAGTACTTC. Encoded protein: CSGEGSSYEQYF. The rearrangement uses TRBV20-1 and TRBJ2-7; D is ambiguous. V was pared by 7 bases and J by 1 base, with 11 bases between. Germline V gene lookup returns CDR1 DFQATT and CDR2 SNEGSKA (reference sequence). CDR3 size: 12 residues.